These T cell receptor beta chains were read from a single sample in a study of beta chain features in type 1 diabetes. Libraries were prepared by immunoSEQ multiplex PCR; TCRdb keeps only in-frame clonotypes and omits some of them. The table includes roughly 400,000 clones, approximately 13% detected once. What was sequenced was naive CD4+ T cells from blood. Receptors were obtained from a man aged 30 to 39 in good health. Both conserved end residues are part of each CDR3. The D gene is left open where the match is weak. Only part of the rows carry a size: once, few, many, or a class if the clone is expanded.

v_call: TRBV5-4; j_call: TRBJ2-7; d_call: NA; clone_size: NA; cdr3_nt: TGTGCCAGCAGCTTAAGACTGTCGGGGGCCTCCACGGGAGAGCAGTACTTC; cdr3_aa: CASSLRLSGASTGEQYF
v_call: TRBV7-9; j_call: TRBJ2-1; d_call: TRBD2; clone_size: few; cdr3_nt: TGTGCCAGCAGTCAGCGGGAATACAATGAGCAGTTCTTC; cdr3_aa: CASSQREYNEQFF
v_call: TRBV5-1; j_call: TRBJ2-7; d_call: NA; clone_size: NA; cdr3_nt: TGCGCCAGCAGCTTGATAACAGGTACCGCCGAGCAGTACTTC; cdr3_aa: CASSLITGTAEQYF
v_call: TRBV4-1; j_call: TRBJ1-1; d_call: NA; clone_size: few; cdr3_nt: TGCGCCAGCAGCCAAGCCGGCCGGGGATCAAACACTGAAGCTTTCTTT; cdr3_aa: CASSQAGRGSNTEAFF
v_call: TRBV11-3; j_call: TRBJ1-1; d_call: NA; clone_size: NA; cdr3_nt: TGTGCCAGCAGCTTACTCATTGGGATGAACACTGAAGCTTTCTTT; cdr3_aa: CASSLLIGMNTEAFF
v_call: TRBV6-4; j_call: TRBJ2-7; d_call: TRBD2; clone_size: NA; cdr3_nt: TGTGCCAGCATTGGGACTACCTACGAGCAGTACTTC; cdr3_aa: CASIGTTYEQYF
v_call: TRBV30; j_call: TRBJ2-1; d_call: NA; clone_size: few; cdr3_nt: TGTGCCTGGAGTGTACTAGTAGGACCGCTGGGGATGCAGTTCTTC; cdr3_aa: CAWSVLVGPLGMQFF
v_call: TRBV7-6; j_call: TRBJ2-5; d_call: NA; clone_size: NA; cdr3_nt: TGTGCCAGCAGCTCAGGGCGGGCCCAAGAGACCCAGTACTTC; cdr3_aa: CASSSGRAQETQYF
v_call: TRBV29-1; j_call: TRBJ1-1; d_call: TRBD1; clone_size: NA; cdr3_nt: TGCAGCGCCGGACAGGGTGGTGGCACTGAAGCTTTCTTT; cdr3_aa: CSAGQGGGTEAFF
v_call: TRBV23-1; j_call: TRBJ1-1; d_call: TRBD1; clone_size: NA; cdr3_nt: TGCGCCAGCAGTCACGGGACAGTATACACTGAAGCTTTCTTT; cdr3_aa: CASSHGTVYTEAFF
v_call: TRBV29-1; j_call: TRBJ1-1; d_call: NA; clone_size: NA; cdr3_nt: TGCAGCGGGGGGGCTGAAGCTTTCTTT; cdr3_aa: CSGGAEAFF
v_call: TRBV7-2; j_call: TRBJ2-7; d_call: NA; clone_size: NA; cdr3_nt: TGTGCCAGCAGCTTACAGGCGGGGTACGAGCAGTACTTC; cdr3_aa: CASSLQAGYEQYF
v_call: TRBV18; j_call: TRBJ2-2; d_call: NA; clone_size: few; cdr3_nt: TGTGCCAGCTCACCTGATTCATTCGGGGAGCTGTTTTTT; cdr3_aa: CASSPDSFGELFF
v_call: TRBV5-1; j_call: TRBJ2-1; d_call: NA; clone_size: NA; cdr3_nt: TGCGCCAGCAGCTTGGCCGTGGCGGGTGAGCAGTTCTTC; cdr3_aa: CASSLAVAGEQFF
v_call: TRBV29-1; j_call: TRBJ2-2; d_call: TRBD2; clone_size: many; cdr3_nt: TGCAGCGTTGTATCCGGCGGGAGTATCGGGGAGCTGTTTTTT; cdr3_aa: CSVVSGGSIGELFF
v_call: TRBV5-6; j_call: TRBJ2-2; d_call: TRBD1; clone_size: NA; cdr3_nt: TGTGCCAGCAGGCCCGGACAGGTGGGCGGGGAGCTGTTTTTT; cdr3_aa: CASRPGQVGGELFF
v_call: TRBV7-9; j_call: TRBJ1-5; d_call: TRBD1; clone_size: NA; cdr3_nt: TGTGCCAGCAGCCTCTCGACAGGGGGCTGGGGTAGCAATCAGCCCCAGCATTTT; cdr3_aa: CASSLSTGGWGSNQPQHF